Listed below are T cell receptor beta chains from one sample, sequenced in a study of cytotoxic CD8 clonotypes in ibrutinib-treated CLL. The repertoire was sequenced with immunoSEQ multiplex PCR; TCRdb's copy has only in-frame clones and lacks some. Of around 200,000 clones detected, 70% to 75% appear once; the ten largest clones hold roughly 5.8%. This sample comprised PBMCs, obtained after 12 months of ibrutinib treatment. These receptors originate from a human donor with chronic lymphocytic leukemia. Both conserved end residues are part of each CDR3. D genes are given only for firm matches. The size of a clone is reported for some rows only, either as once, few or many, or as a class for expanded clones.

>TRBV30|.|TRBD2|TRBJ2-1
TGTGCCTGGAAACTCCTAGCGGGAGGTCAAAGGGGGGTCTCCTACAATGAGCAGTTCTTC
CAWKLLAGGQRGVSYNEQFF
>TRBV6-4|.|.|TRBJ2-7
TGTGCCAAAAGGACAGGGGTCGTGGAGCGGGGGTCCTACGAGCAGTACTTC
CAKRTGVVERGSYEQYF
>TRBV11-2|.|TRBD1|TRBJ2-7
TGTGCCAGCAGCCAACACTCGACAGGGGTGGGCGAGCAGTACTTC
CASSQHSTGVGEQYF
>TRBV20-1|few|.|TRBJ1-2
TGCAGTGCACCGGACCGACACTACACCTTC
CSAPDRHYTF
>TRBV7-9|.|.|TRBJ2-1
TGTGCCAGCAGCTTAGCTAACTCGGCGGGTGAGCAGTTCTTC
CASSLANSAGEQFF
>TRBV9|once|.|TRBJ1-1
TGTGCCAGCAGCGTTGCAGGGTTGAGCACTGAAGCTTTCTTT
CASSVAGLSTEAFF
>TRBV2|.|TRBD1|TRBJ2-1
TGTGCCAGCAATCGACAGGGTTTGAGAAATGAGCAGTTCTTC
CASNRQGLRNEQFF
>TRBV28|many|.|TRBJ2-1
TGTGCCAGCAGTTTAAGACTAGAGAACGTCAATGAGCAGTTCTTC
CASSLRLENVNEQFF
>TRBV5-8|.|TRBD2|TRBJ2-1
TGTGCCAGCAGCTTGGGGCTAGCGGGGATCAATGAGCAGTTCTTC
CASSLGLAGINEQFF
>TRBV7-7|.|TRBD2|TRBJ2-2
TGTGCTAGCAGCTTAGGAGCGGGGCTGAACACCGGGGAGCTGTTTTTT
CASSLGAGLNTGELFF
>TRBV27|few|.|TRBJ1-2
TGTGCCAGCACCTATCATACAGGGAACTATGGCTACACCTTC
CASTYHTGNYGYTF
>TRBV6-5|.|TRBD1|TRBJ1-5
TGTGCCAGCAGAAAGACAGGGGATAGCAATCAGCCCCAGCATTTT
CASRKTGDSNQPQHF
>TRBV5-1|.|.|TRBJ2-6
TGCGCCAGCAGCTTGGGCCTCTCTGGGGCCAACGTCCTGACTTTC
CASSLGLSGANVLTF
>TRBV5-1|.|.|TRBJ2-3
TGCGCCAGCAGCTTGGGTCGGACAGATACGCAGTATTTT
CASSLGRTDTQYF
>TRBV11-2|.|TRBD2|TRBJ2-3
TGTGCCAGCAGCTTAGGTCCTAGCGGGAGGGGTGATTTT
CASSLGPSGRGDF
>TRBV28|.|.|TRBJ2-7
TGTGCCAGCAGTTTAAGGATTGTTATAAGCTCCTACGAGCAGTACTTC
CASSLRIVISSYEQYF
>TRBV30|.|.|TRBJ1-4
TGTGCCCGACAGAGCACTAATGAAAAACTGTTTTTT
CARQSTNEKLFF
>TRBV7-9|.|TRBD1|TRBJ1-1
TGTGCCAGCAGCACCCGGACAGGGGAGAAGGACACTGAAGCTTTCTTT
CASSTRTGEKDTEAFF
>TRBV19|.|.|TRBJ1-2
TGTGCCAGTAATGAGGCTAGGGGCTATGGCTACACCTTC
CASNEARGYGYTF